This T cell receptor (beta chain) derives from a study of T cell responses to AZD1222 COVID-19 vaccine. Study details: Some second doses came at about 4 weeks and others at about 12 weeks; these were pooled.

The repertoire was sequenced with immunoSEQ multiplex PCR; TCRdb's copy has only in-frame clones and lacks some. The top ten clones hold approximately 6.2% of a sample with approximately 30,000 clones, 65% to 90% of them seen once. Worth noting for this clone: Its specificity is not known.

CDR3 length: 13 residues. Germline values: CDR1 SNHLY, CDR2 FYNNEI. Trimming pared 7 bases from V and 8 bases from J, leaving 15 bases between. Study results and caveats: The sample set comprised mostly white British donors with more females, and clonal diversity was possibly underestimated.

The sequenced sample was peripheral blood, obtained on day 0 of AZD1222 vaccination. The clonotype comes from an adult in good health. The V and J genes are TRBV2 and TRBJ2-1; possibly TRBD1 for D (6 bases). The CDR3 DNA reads TGTGCCAGCACGGCAGGGGCTAGCCATGAGCAGTTCTTC. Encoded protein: CASTAGASHEQFF.